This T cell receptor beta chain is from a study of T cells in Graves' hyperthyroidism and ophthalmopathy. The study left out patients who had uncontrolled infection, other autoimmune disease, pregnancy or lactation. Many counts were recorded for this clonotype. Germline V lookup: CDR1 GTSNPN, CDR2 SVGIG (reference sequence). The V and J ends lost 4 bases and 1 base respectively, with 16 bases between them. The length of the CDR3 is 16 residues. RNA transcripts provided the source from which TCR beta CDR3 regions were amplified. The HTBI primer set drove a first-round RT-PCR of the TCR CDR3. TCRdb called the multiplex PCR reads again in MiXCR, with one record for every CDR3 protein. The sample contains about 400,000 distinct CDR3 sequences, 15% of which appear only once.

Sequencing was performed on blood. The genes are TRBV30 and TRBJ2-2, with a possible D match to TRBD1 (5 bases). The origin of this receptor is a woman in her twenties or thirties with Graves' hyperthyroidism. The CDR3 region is CAWNELATGNTGELFF. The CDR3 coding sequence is TGTGCCTGGAATGAGTTAGCTACAGGGAACACCGGGGAGCTGTTTTTT.